The 8 T cell receptor beta chains below come from one sample, sequenced in a study of T cell responses to AZD1222 COVID-19 vaccine. The protocol was immunoSEQ multiplex PCR, while the TCRdb copy is restricted to in-frame clones and leaves out a portion. This sample has 130,000 or so clones; just over 85% occur once, and the top ten carry around 12%. Sequencing used peripheral blood, obtained on day 0 of AZD1222 vaccination. The receptors here all came from an adult in good health.

This sequence joins TRBV11-2 and TRBJ2-7; D not certain. The germline V and J ends were trimmed by 1 base and 4 bases, with 5 bases remaining between them. CDR1 and CDR2 (germline): SGHAT, FQNNGV. CDR3 size: 12 residues. The CDR3 DNA reads as TGTGCCAGCAGCTTAGTAGATTACGAGCAGTACTTC. It encodes CASSLVDYEQYF.

The rearrangement uses TRBV24-1 and TRBJ2-1, with TRBD2 matching 8 bases. Trimming took 5 bases from V and 9 from J; bases not matched to a gene: 11. The germline V gene encodes CDR1 KGHDR and CDR2 SFDVKD. This CDR3 region has 15 residues. The CDR3 loop reads CATSVLGLGDGEQFF. DNA for the CDR3: TGTGCCACCAGTGTCCTGGGACTAGGAGATGGTGAGCAGTTCTTC.

This clone occurred a few times. This specimen includes other DNA sequences encoding the same CDR3. The V call is TRBV6-5, the J call TRBJ1-1; D remains ambiguous. The CDR3 has 10 residues. The V and J ends lost 6 bases and 3 bases respectively, with 2 bases between them. From germline, CDR1 is MNHEY and CDR2 SVGAGI. The CDR3 DNA reads as TGTGCCAGCAGGGACACTGAAGCTTTCTTT. It encodes CASRDTEAFF.

The chain has TRBV6-5 and TRBJ1-2; tentatively, D is TRBD1 (6 bases). Trimming left V 0 bases short and J 8 bases short, with 16 bases between. Germline V gene sequence: CDR1 MNHEY, CDR2 SVGAGI. There are 15 residues in the CDR3. The CDR3 reads CASSYSNRVDRGYTF. Here the CDR3 DNA reads TGTGCCAGCAGTTACTCGAATCGGGTTGACAGGGGCTACACCTTC.

This chain joins TRBV18 and TRBJ2-7; possibly TRBD1 or TRBD2 for D (6 bases each). This CDR3 contains 15 residues. The germline V gene has CDR1 KGHSH and CDR2 LQKENI. Trimming left V 2 bases short and J 6 bases short, with 17 bases between. The CDR3 DNA reads TGTGCCAGCTCACCATTGGCAGGGGAGGAACTCGAGCAGTACTTC. Its translation: CASSPLAGEELEQYF.

The chain recombines TRBV19 with TRBJ2-2; tentatively, D is TRBD2 (6 bases). Trimming left V 9 bases short and J 11 bases short, with 16 bases between. The CDR3 totals 12 residues. The germline V gene encodes CDR1 LNHDA and CDR2 SQIVND (reference sequence). The CDR3 nucleotides read TGTGCCAGCTACGGGACTGGCGGAGAGCTGTTTTTT. This gives the protein CASYGTGGELFF.

The chain joins TRBV5-1 to TRBJ2-1; 8 bases agree with TRBD1. V lost 4 bases and J lost 10; bases outside the gene matches: 7. Per germline, CDR1 SGHRS and CDR2 YFSETQ. This CDR3 comprises 13 residues. The CDR3 bases are TGCGCCAGCAGCCCTACAGGGGACAGGGAGCAGTTCTTC. This encodes CASSPTGDREQFF.

This chain uses TRBV6-6 with TRBJ1-5, with 8 nucleotides matching TRBD1. CDR3 length equals 15 residues. Germline CDR1 MNHNY, CDR2 SVGAGI (reference sequence). The ends lost 3 bases at V and 6 bases at J; junction bases unmatched: 7. CDR3 loop: CASSYPPTGGQPQHF. The DNA of the CDR3 is TGTGCCAGCAGTTATCCACCCACAGGGGGTCAGCCCCAGCATTTT.